This T cell receptor (beta chain) originates from a study of CD8+ T cells in alopecia areata. The CDR3 runs to 15 residues. V lost 0 bases to trimming and J lost 4 bases, with 12 bases between them. The V gene's germline CDR1 is LNHNV and CDR2 YYDKDF (reference sequence). Indicated treatment: oral pan-JAK inhibitor, 5-10 mg twice daily. Sequencing used cDNA as its template, made by extracting RNA and reverse transcribing it. Assay: immunoSEQ multiplex PCR; the TCRdb copy retains only in-frame clones and omits some. The table lists some 190,000 clones, 50% to 60% of them singletons. The receptor was derived from a human donor with alopecia areata. Sequencing used CD4+ T cells sorted from blood, obtained at week 4, from a patient treated with tofacitinib. The gene calls are TRBV15 and TRBJ2-5; a possible D gene is TRBD2 (5 bases). In DNA, the CDR3 is TGTGCCACCAGCAGAGATCCTACCGGAGGAGAGACCCAGTACTTC. Translated, it gives CATSRDPTGGETQYF.